These 28 T cell receptor beta chains originate from one sample sequenced in a study of Ad26.COV2.S vaccination and SARS-CoV-2 variants. Specified treatment: around 19 received Ad26.COV2.S at low or high dose, single or two shots; several received placebo; per-sample allocation not given. On day 63 after the first injection, vaccine and placebo recipients gave samples. The repertoire was sequenced with immunoSEQ multiplex PCR; TCRdb's copy has only in-frame clones and lacks some. Of about 420,000 clones in the sample, around 87% were seen once. The source material was peripheral blood, sampled in a trial of Ad26.COV2.S vaccine versus placebo. The receptors shown here come from a person between 18 and 65 years old who received the Ad26.COV2.S COVID-19 vaccine or a placebo.

This chain joins TRBV7-6 and TRBJ2-2, with TRBD2 matching 10 bases. The V gene end was trimmed by 5 bases and the J gene end by 4 bases; junction bases not matched to a gene: 7. The V gene's germline CDR1 is SGHVS and CDR2 FNYEAQ. The CDR3 covers 16 residues. The CDR3 bases are TGTGCCAGCAGCCTAAGCGGGGGGGTCGGCACCGGGGAGCTGTTTTTT. This encodes CASSLSGGVGTGELFF.

The V call is TRBV5-6, the J call TRBJ2-7, with a tentative D call TRBD1 (5 bases). Trimming took off 4 bases at V and 2 bases at J, with 10 bases between the two ends. Germline V gene sequence: CDR1 SGHDT, CDR2 YYEEEE. The CDR3 consists of 13 residues. In DNA form, the CDR3 reads TGTGCCAGCAGCCCGACAGACACCTACGAGCAGTACTTC. The encoded protein is CASSPTDTYEQYF.

CDR3 in DNA: TGTGCCAGCAGTTACTACCAGGGCTATGGCTACACCTTC. This gives the protein CASSYYQGYGYTF. The chain combines TRBV6-5 with TRBJ1-2; possible D gene TRBD1, 5 bases. In germline, CDR1 is MNHEY, CDR2 SVGAGI. CDR3 length equals 13 residues. V dropped 1 base and J dropped 4 bases, with 7 bases sitting between them.

The J gene is TRBJ1-6, the V gene TRBV28; TRBD1 is a possible D gene (5 bases). Germline V gene lookup returns CDR1 MDHEN and CDR2 SYDVKM. The CDR3 consists of 16 residues. The V end was cut by 3 bases, the J end by 10 bases, with 19 bases between. DNA for the CDR3: TGTGCCAGCAGTTTTATGGTCAGGACAAAAGTATCACCCCTCCACTTT. Translated, it gives CASSFMVRTKVSPLHF.

The gene calls are TRBV28 and TRBJ1-4, with 9 bases fitting TRBD1. CDR3 length: 16 residues. V gave up 5 bases and J gave up 0 bases; unmatched junction bases: 4. From germline, CDR1 is MDHEN and CDR2 SYDVKM. The CDR3 sequence is CASSLRTGATNEKLFF. The CDR3 coding sequence is TGTGCCAGCAGTCTCCGGACAGGGGCAACTAATGAAAAACTGTTTTTT. Complete variable domain (other parts from reference TRBV28 and TRBJ1-4): DVKVTQSSRYLVKRTGEKVFLECVQDMDHENMFWYRQDPGLGLRLIYFSYDVKMKEKGDIPEGYSVSREKKERFSLILESASTNQTSMYLCASSLRTGATNEKLFFGSGTQLSVL.

The DNA for the CDR3 is TGTGCCAGCAGGTTGAGGTCAGAGACCCAGTACTTC. Its protein is CASRLRSETQYF. This chain uses TRBV7-9 with TRBJ2-5; no clear D gene. The germline gives CDR1 SEHNR, CDR2 FQNEAQ (reference sequence). V was trimmed by 6 bases and J by 4 bases, leaving 9 bases between them. CDR3 length equals 12 residues. Using reference TRBV7-9 and TRBJ2-5 for the parts outside the CDR3, the full variable domain is DTGVSQNPRHKITKRGQNVTFRCDPISEHNRLYWYRQTLGQGPEFLTYFQNEAQLEKSRLLSDRFSAERPKGSFSTLEIQRTEQGDSAMYLCASRLRSETQYFGPGTRLLVL.

The V call is TRBV28, the J call TRBJ2-3; D perhaps matches TRBD2 (5 bases). The V gene's germline CDR1 is MDHEN and CDR2 SYDVKM. This CDR3 spans 15 amino acids. V lost 5 bases and J 1 base, leaving 13 bases between the germline ends. As DNA, the CDR3 is TGTGCCAGCAGTCGTACCCCCGGGGGCACAGATACGCAGTATTTT. This encodes CASSRTPGGTDTQYF.

The chain combines TRBV11-2 with TRBJ2-5; D may correspond to TRBD1 or TRBD2 (6 bases each). V gave up 5 bases and J gave up 5 bases, with 15 bases separating them. This CDR3 contains 14 residues. Germline CDR1 is SGHAT and CDR2 is FQNNGV. The CDR3 nucleotides read TGTGCCAGCAGCGCCCCCGGGGGCTGGGAGACCCAGTACTTC. It encodes CASSAPGGWETQYF.

The chain recombines TRBV9 with TRBJ2-3, with D possibly TRBD2 on 6 matching bases. The CDR3 runs to 14 residues. Deletions cut 4 bases from V and 1 base from J, with 10 bases between. In germline, CDR1 is SGDLS, CDR2 YYNGEE. The CDR3 bases are TGTGCCAGCAGCAACACGGGAGGCACAGATACGCAGTATTTT. Translating it yields CASSNTGGTDTQYF.

This clone was seen a single time. The chain carries TRBV10-3 and TRBJ2-2; TRBD1 agrees at 9 bases. The CDR3 runs to 13 residues. Trimming cost V 10 bases and J 7 bases; bases outside gene matches: 7. Germline CDR1 is ENHRY and CDR2 is SYGVKD. CDR3 sequence reads: CATRDRAIGELFF. The CDR3 nucleotides read TGTGCCACCCGGGACAGGGCTATCGGGGAGCTGTTTTTT.

The chain is built from TRBV6-4 and TRBJ1-2; D unresolved. The CDR3 extends over 17 amino acids. V was trimmed by 0 bases and J by 2 bases, leaving 16 bases between them. CDR1 is MRHNA and CDR2 is SNTAGT in the germline V gene. The DNA of the CDR3 is TGTGCCAGCAGTGACTCGATCGGGGAAGGGTTGAACTATGGCTACACCTTC. Its protein is CASSDSIGEGLNYGYTF.

The chain couples TRBV30 to TRBJ2-3; a weak D match, TRBD2 (6 bases). The CDR3 has 15 residues. The germline V and J ends were trimmed by 0 bases and 8 bases, with 18 bases remaining between them. Looked up from germline, CDR1 is GTSNPN and CDR2 is SVGIG (reference sequence). In nucleotides, the CDR3 is TGTGCCTGGAGTGTTCTAGCGAGCGGAGGAGCTACGCAGTATTTT. It is translated as CAWSVLASGGATQYF.

The gene calls are TRBV4-2 and TRBJ2-7, with TRBD2 identical over 8 bases. V dropped 1 base and J dropped 7; count of bases not matched to a gene: 12. The CDR3 runs 16 residues. Germline loops: CDR1 LGHNA, CDR2 YNFKEQ. The CDR3 DNA is TGTGCCAGCAGCCAAGGAGGGGGACTAGGGGGACGAGAGCAGTACTTC. Translation: CASSQGGGLGGREQYF.

This clone appeared a few times. This chain connects TRBV7-6 to TRBJ2-5, with D perhaps matching TRBD1 or TRBD2 (6 bases each). The germline V and J ends were trimmed by 5 bases and 5 bases, with 12 bases remaining between them. Germline V gene lookup returns CDR1 SGHVS and CDR2 FNYEAQ. The CDR3 length is 13 residues. CDR3 sequence: CASSRGRGETQYF. The CDR3 nucleotides read TGTGCCAGCAGCCGGGGGCGCGGGGAGACCCAGTACTTC.

Only a few counts were recorded for this clone. The rearrangement links TRBV7-3 to TRBJ2-7; no clear D gene. Germline lookup yields CDR1 SGHTA and CDR2 FQGTGA. The CDR3 is made up of 15 amino acids. The V end was cut by 0 bases, the J end by 6 bases, with 15 bases between. This CDR3 is CASSLTPRAMFEQYF. The CDR3 DNA follows: TGTGCCAGCAGCTTAACGCCTCGGGCTATGTTCGAGCAGTACTTC. Filled out from reference TRBV7-3 and TRBJ2-7, the complete variable domain reads GAGVSQTPSNKVTEKGKYVELRCDPISGHTALYWYRQSLGQGPEFLIYFQGTGAADDSGLPNDRFFAVRPEGSVSTLKIQRTERGDSAVYLCASSLTPRAMFEQYFGPGTRLTVT.

This clone was seen a single time. The gene calls are TRBV30 and TRBJ2-5; the D gene is possibly TRBD1 (5 bases). The CDR3 contains 12 residues. V was cut by 3 bases and J by 5 bases, with 10 bases left in between. Per the germline V gene, CDR1 is GTSNPN and CDR2 is SVGIG (reference sequence). Written as DNA, the CDR3 is TGTGCCTGGAGACAGGCTGGGGAGACCCAGTACTTC. Residues: CAWRQAGETQYF. The full variable domain, in which reference TRBV30 and TRBJ2-5 provide the parts outside the CDR3, is SQTIHQWPATLVQPVGSPLSLECTVEGTSNPNLYWYRQAAGRGLQLLFYSVGIGQISSEVPQNLSASRPQDRQFILSSKKLLLSDSGFYLCAWRQAGETQYFGPGTRLLVL.

This chain joins TRBV7-9 and TRBJ2-7; the D is unclear. Trimming took off 0 bases at V and 2 bases at J, with 5 bases between the two ends. Germline V CDR1 and CDR2: SEHNR, FQNEAQ (reference sequence). This CDR3 is built from 13 residues. DNA of the CDR3: TGTGCCAGCAGCTTAGCGCTGGCCTACGAGCAGTACTTC. Translated: CASSLALAYEQYF.

Written as DNA, the CDR3 is TGTGCCTGGAGTATGGGGGCAAACACTGAAGCTTTCTTT. It translates to CAWSMGANTEAFF. The chain is built from TRBV30 and TRBJ1-1; maybe TRBD1 (6 bases). Looked up from germline, CDR1 is GTSNPN and CDR2 is SVGIG (reference sequence). V dropped 2 bases and J dropped 2 bases, with 9 bases sitting between them. The length of the CDR3 is 13 residues.

V is TRBV27 and J is TRBJ2-7; 13 positions match TRBD2. V dropped 5 bases and J dropped 10; count of bases not matched to a gene: 20. Germline assignment: CDR1 MNHEY and CDR2 SMNVEV (reference sequence). This CDR3 has 18 residues. CDR3: CASSLSGLAGRVLRVQYF. CDR3 nucleotide sequence: TGTGCCAGCAGTCTCTCGGGACTAGCGGGGAGAGTCTTACGAGTCCAGTACTTC.

The gene calls are TRBV12-5 and TRBJ2-3, with D possibly matching TRBD2 (6 bases). This CDR3 spans 16 amino acids. Looked up from germline, CDR1 is LGHNT and CDR2 is FRNRAP. V shed 6 bases and J shed 2 bases, with 18 bases lying between them. CDR3 sequence reads: CASGSWNRGYTDTQYF. For the CDR3, the DNA is TGTGCTAGTGGATCTTGGAACCGGGGGTACACAGATACGCAGTATTTT.

This chain joins TRBV10-1 and TRBJ2-3; TRBD2 agrees at 9 bases. CDR3 length: 15 residues. The germline gives CDR1 WNHNN, CDR2 SYGVQD (reference sequence). Unmatched junction bases numbered 10, after V lost 7 bases and J lost 5 bases. The CDR3 is CASIAAGGQQDTQYF. For the CDR3, the DNA is TGCGCCAGCATCGCGGCGGGGGGGCAGCAAGATACGCAGTATTTT.

The chain couples TRBV10-3 to TRBJ2-5; 10 bases are a match to TRBD2. CDR3 length: 18 residues. Per the germline V gene, CDR1 is ENHRY and CDR2 is SYGVKD. V gave up 3 bases and J gave up 1 base; unmatched junction bases: 11. The CDR3 reads CAISEKSGGAYPQETQYF. The CDR3 bases are TGTGCCATCAGTGAAAAAAGCGGGGGGGCCTATCCCCAAGAGACCCAGTACTTC.

About this clone itself: At one end the junction does not follow the germline gene, possibly because of a read error. The chain carries TRBV9 and TRBJ2-7; the D gene could be TRBD1 or TRBD2 (6 bases each). Germline CDR1 SGDLS, CDR2 YYNGEE. CDR3 length equals 16 residues. The CDR3 nucleotides read TGTGCCAGCAGCGTGTCCGTAGGGGGGCCCTCCCACGAGCAGTACTTC. Its protein product is CASSVSVGGPSHEQYF.

The chain couples TRBV2 to TRBJ1-4; 8 nucleotides line up with TRBD1. The CDR3 covers 17 residues. The germline gives CDR1 SNHLY, CDR2 FYNNEI. V lost 4 bases and J lost 5; bases outside the gene matches: 12. The CDR3 nucleotides are TGTGCCAGCAGTGGCCTCAAGGGTCGACAGGGGAATGAAAAACTGTTTTTT. As protein: CASSGLKGRQGNEKLFF.

This sequence joins TRBV6-4 and TRBJ1-5; 8 bases align to TRBD1. The V and J ends lost 10 bases and 6 bases, in that order; junction bases with no gene match: 11. The germline V gene has CDR1 MRHNA and CDR2 SNTAGT. CDR3 size: 14 residues. In DNA, the CDR3 is TGTGCCATGAAGGACAGGGTAGACGGTCAGCCCCAGCATTTT. Its protein is CAMKDRVDGQPQHF.

The V gene is TRBV4-2, the J gene TRBJ2-2; D possibly corresponds to TRBD2 (7 bases). V lost 1 base to trimming and J lost 6 bases, with 15 bases between them. The CDR3 consists of 16 residues. Germline V lookup: CDR1 LGHNA, CDR2 YNFKEQ. The CDR3 DNA sequence: TGTGCCAGCAGCCAAGTCGGGGGGCCACTTCCCGGGGAGCTGTTTTTT. Translated, it gives CASSQVGGPLPGELFF.

The chain links TRBV19 to TRBJ2-5; D is uncertain. CDR1 and CDR2 from the germline V gene are LNHDA and SQIVND (reference sequence). Trimming stripped 3 bases from V and 2 bases from J, with 16 bases between. CDR3 size: 16 residues. The CDR3 nucleotides are TGTGCCAGTAGTATTGGATACCGGACGCCTCAAGAGACCCAGTACTTC. Translating it yields CASSIGYRTPQETQYF. The full variable domain, with the rest looked up from reference TRBV19 and TRBJ2-5, is DGGITQSPKYLFRKEGQNVTLSCEQNLNHDAMYWYRQDPGQGLRLIYYSQIVNDFQKGDIAEGYSVSREKKESFPLTVTSAQKNPTAFYLCASSIGYRTPQETQYFGPGTRLLVL.

CDR3 coding DNA: TGTGCCAGCAGCCCCGGTTATACGCAGTATTTT. Translation: CASSPGYTQYF. J is TRBJ2-3 and V is TRBV5-5; D is unresolved. V dropped 4 bases and J dropped 7 bases, with 7 bases sitting between them. CDR1 and CDR2 (germline): SGHKS, YYEKEE (reference sequence). The CDR3 sequence is 11 residues long.